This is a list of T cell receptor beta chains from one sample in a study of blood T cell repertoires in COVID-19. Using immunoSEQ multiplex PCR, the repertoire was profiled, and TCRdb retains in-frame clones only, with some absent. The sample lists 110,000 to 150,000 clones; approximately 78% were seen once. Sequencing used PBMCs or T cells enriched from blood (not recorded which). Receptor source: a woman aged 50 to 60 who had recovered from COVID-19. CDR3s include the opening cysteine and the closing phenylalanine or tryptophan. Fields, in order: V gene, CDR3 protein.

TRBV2 CASSEYTSRNEQFF
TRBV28 CASGTAYDSNQPQHF
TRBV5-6 CASTWADSEAFF
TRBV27 CASSASGGSNVLTF
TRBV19 CASSIGQSSYNSPLHF
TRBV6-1 CASSEQRGSTEAFF
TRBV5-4 CASSTRTPWGYTF
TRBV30 CAWSRQKETQYF
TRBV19 CASSPTLSGNTIYF
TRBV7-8 CASSLGTANEQFF
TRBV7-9 CASSPQLGANTEAFF
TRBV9 CASSPYGTAAMNTEAFF
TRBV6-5 CASTQRQGGLGYTF
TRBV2 CASRSVMNTEAFF
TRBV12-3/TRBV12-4 CASSHDSNEQFF
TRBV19 CASSIYPPGLAGDNEQFF
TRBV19 CASSVNRGEKLFF
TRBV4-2 CASSQLTSGGPGDKNIQYF
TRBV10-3 CAISDAITSSGNTIYF
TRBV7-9 CASSGDSGNTIYF
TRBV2 CASRGRVYTDTQYF
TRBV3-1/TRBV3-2 CASSQGLQGPYNEQFF
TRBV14 CASSQVESSGGSTYEQYF
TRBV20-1 CSAEGVTEAFF
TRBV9 CASSVDRPGGVNSPLHF
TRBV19 CASSTLQETQYF
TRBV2 CASSGGTDYGYTF
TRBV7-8 CASSSGGTGELFF
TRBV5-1 CASSPQGNSGNTIYF
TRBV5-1 CASSFRRGGLDTSNEKLFF
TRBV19 CASAQGGVGYTF
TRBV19 CASTAIGGQPQHF
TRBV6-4 CASSEQGTGGSPLHF
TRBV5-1 CASSLSRNTGELFF
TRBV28 CASSLAETAFTEAFF
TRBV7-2 CASSLGSRDEQFF
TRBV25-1 CASARGYEQYF
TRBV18 CASSPIVGGTEAFF
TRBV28 CASSSVNTEAFF
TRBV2 CASSEGTGRSPLHF
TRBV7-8 CASSLLMNTEAFF
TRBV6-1 CASRTMGRGGVLTF
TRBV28 CASREPPGQSSYEQYF
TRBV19 CASSPWTVSSYNEQFF
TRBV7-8 CASSPRTGWNQPQHF
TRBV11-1 CASSLEFKASTEQFF
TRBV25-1 CASSEGGLSTDTQYF
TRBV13 CASSLNRGLNLGEQFF
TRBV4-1 CASSQPPPQGNNEQFF
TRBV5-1 CASSGQGDTIYF
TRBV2 CASKSGRNRVRYTF
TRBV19 CASSKLTGGAGELFF
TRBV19 CASSSRGNEQFF
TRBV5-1 CASSLASGLASYNEQFF
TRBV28 CASSFAGNTETQYF
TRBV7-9 CASSLVERETQYF
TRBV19 CASRVEVAGANVLTF
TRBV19 CASTGQGASTRAFF
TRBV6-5 CASSLSGGGEQFF
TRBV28 CASSRSAPEQFF